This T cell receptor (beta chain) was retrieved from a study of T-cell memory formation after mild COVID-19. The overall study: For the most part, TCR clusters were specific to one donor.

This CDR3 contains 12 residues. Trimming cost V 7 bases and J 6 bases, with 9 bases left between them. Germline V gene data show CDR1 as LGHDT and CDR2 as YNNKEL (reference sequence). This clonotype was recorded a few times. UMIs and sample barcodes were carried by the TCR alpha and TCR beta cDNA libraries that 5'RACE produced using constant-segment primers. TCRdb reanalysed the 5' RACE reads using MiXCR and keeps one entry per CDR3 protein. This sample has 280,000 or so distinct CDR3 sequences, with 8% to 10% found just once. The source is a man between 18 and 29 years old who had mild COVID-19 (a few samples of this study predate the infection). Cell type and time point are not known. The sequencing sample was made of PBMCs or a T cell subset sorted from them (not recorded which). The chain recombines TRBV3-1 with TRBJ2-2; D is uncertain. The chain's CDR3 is CASNWASGELFF. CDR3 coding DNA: TGTGCCAGCAACTGGGCCTCCGGGGAGCTGTTTTTT.